This T cell receptor beta chain comes out of a study of blood T cell repertoires in COVID-19. This CDR3 contains 13 residues. The V gene end was trimmed by 11 bases and the J gene end by 1 base; junction bases not matched to a gene: 4. Germline-derived CDR1 and CDR2 are MNHEY and SVGAGI. Participants spanned ages roughly 18 to 90 years and resided in about two dozen US areas. Sequenced by immunoSEQ multiplex PCR; TCRdb stores in-frame clones only, minus some. The top ten hold over 9.5% of the sample, which has about 300,000 clones, under 90% seen once. The sample comprised PBMCs or T cells enriched from blood (not recorded which). The V call is TRBV6-5, the J call TRBJ2-2; 7 bases agree with TRBD2. This receptor was taken from a woman under 30 who had recovered from COVID-19. The CDR3 nucleotides read TGTGCCGTGGAGCGGGAGAACACCGGGGAGCTGTTTTTT. This sequence encodes CAVERENTGELFF.